The present T cell receptor beta chain was sequenced within a study of blood T cell repertoires in COVID-19. Study in general: Samples of COVID-19 (acute and convalescent) were obtained from the United States, Italy and Spain. The analysed material was cDNA or gDNA that came from T cells, B-cell-depleted T cells, or PBMCs.

In the original processing: Estimation of nucleated cell counts relied on the amplification of reference gene primers. Produced via immunoSEQ multiplex PCR; TCRdb's table is partial and in-frame only. V and J calls plus clone size are reproduced from that table; the DNA served to infer D and trimming. The sample records 200,000 to 250,000 clones, around 88% being singletons. Germline V gene lookup returns CDR1 LGHNA and CDR2 YNFKEQ. The CDR3 length is 15 residues. Trimming pared 0 bases from V and 4 bases from J, leaving 12 bases between. Sequences were obtained from peripheral blood. The source is a woman aged 25 to 39 who had recovered from COVID-19. V usage is TRBV4-2 and J usage is TRBJ1-2, with D uncertain. CDR3: CASSQEAGMGYGYTF. Written as DNA, the CDR3 is TGTGCCAGCAGCCAAGAAGCCGGGATGGGCTATGGCTACACCTTC.